One TCR beta chain is described in this entry. This clone was seen only a few times. There is no known antigen for this receptor. One base away there is no much larger clone; base qualities are not given. The library came from the immunoSEQ multiplex PCR assay. For the multiplex PCR, a mixture combining 60 forward primers for TCR Vbeta segments and 13 reverse primers for TCR Jbeta segments was used. A multiplex PCR assay on genomic DNA amplified the CDR3 region of rearranged TCR beta genes. On the Illumina HiSeq System, the amplified TCR beta libraries were sequenced as 87-base-pair reads. As for the original processing: Across the 670 or so repertoires, a later analysis counted approximately 75 million unique TCR beta chains, around 11 million of which were shared by at least two donors. To remove PCR and sequencing errors, raw reads were error-corrected and collapsed into unique sequences using a nearest-neighbor algorithm that merged closely related sequences. To assign V, D and J gene segments, CDR3 sequences were aligned to IMGT reference sequences. For a sequence to be retained, a match of at least six nucleotides was required to both a V gene segment and a J gene segment. Rearrangements were classified as productive when the CDR3 lacked stop codons and remained in frame with V and J, and all other rearrangements were classified as non-productive. CDR3 was defined according to IMGT convention as the region running from the second conserved V-encoded cysteine to the conserved J-encoded phenylalanine. The earlier analysis of some 580 of the donors excluded any sequence lacking an unambiguous match to a single V gene segment. In an earlier analysis of 587 of the donors, V segments were called functional above 56.7% productive rearrangements and were called segregating when the between-donor standard deviation exceeded 5%. A statistical classification framework was built to diagnose cytomegalovirus status from the catalog of TCR beta chain sequences. V and J gene assignment, in a later analysis, came from comparing TCR nucleotide sequences with IMGT/GENE-DB human TR gene sequences. In a later analysis, CDR3 sequences and most-parsimonious VDJ recombination scenarios were assigned using the TCRdist pipeline. A later analysis defined each TCR beta chain by its CDR3 amino acid sequence plus V-gene family, and excluded reads lacking a unique V-gene family. A later analysis removed several hundred highly shared, low-generation-probability nucleotide sequences to deal with suspected cross-contamination and a sequencing artifact. In a later analysis, a clonal expansion index for each public chain was calculated from normalized within-repertoire ranks of inferred template counts. In a later analysis, generation probabilities were computed with a VDJ recombination model fitted to out-of-frame rearrangements, and the resulting probabilities were checked against IGoR. In a later analysis, TCR-TCR, TCR-HLA and TCR-CMV co-occurrence was scored with hypergeometric tests, and a repertoire-size bias correction was applied to TCR pairs. To estimate false discovery rates, a later analysis permuted the HLA or CMV assignments 20 times. In a later analysis, co-occurring TCRs were grouped using DBSCAN, and TCRdist sequence similarity was added for clustering within HLA-allele-positive subsets. Repertoires with fewer than 30,000 or more than 120,000 public chains, plus five repertoires with anomalous nucleotide sharing, were excluded from co-occurrence clustering. TCRdb carries this immuneACCESS record with in-frame sequences only. Its versions omit some clonotypes, under half of them owing to an unresolved V gene in the studies checked, with the rest unexplained. Clone size and the V and J calls come from that table; the DNA yielded D and trimming. Recorded for this sample are roughly 100,000 clones; 74% of them occurred a single time. Around 2.5% of the sample is in the top ten clones.

The cohort comprised 670 or so healthy bone marrow donors. Cohort members were all nominally healthy when sampled, although unrecorded immune exposures were likely present. The donor was CMV seropositive and belonged to the group of 250 to 300 seropositive cohort members. Every donor gave a peripheral blood sample, and the peripheral blood mononuclear cells from that sample were used for TCR beta sequencing. Genomic DNA was extracted from the blood cell samples with the Qiagen DNeasy Blood Extraction Kit. The entry originates in a study of cytomegalovirus exposure and HLA in healthy donors (dated by TCRdb to 2017 to 2019). The study in broad terms: An earlier analysis of several hundred of the donors reported about 280 Gb of sequence data and 117 million unique TCR beta sequences obtained from about 170 million T cells. The number of donors typed differed by locus, with about 629-630 for A, B, C, DRB1 and DQB1, more than 500 for DQA1, about 610 for DPA1, and 400 to 490 for DPB1. Every discovery cohort repertoire had been produced on one sequencing platform. Genome-wide SNP genotypes for about 60% of the roughly 670 donors were used in a later genetic analysis, which treated that subset as a discovery cohort. An early release that covered more than 550 HLA-typed donors contained approximately 300 gigabases of sequencing data and roughly 84 million unique TCR sequences. Four to six DR-DQ haplotypes were handled as single units for association and clustering because linkage in the cohort was strong. Alongside the repertoire data, information on donor age, sex, ethnicity and CMV serostatus was compiled. Of the 398 genotyped donors, about 80% fell in the genetic ancestry cluster associated with self-reported Caucasian donors. To predict cytomegalovirus infection status, the study brought together high-throughput TCR immunosequencing, statistical association of individual TCRs with disease status, and machine learning. Class I and class II HLA loci were covered by the typing at four-digit resolution. Along with the roughly 710-subject first cohort, a separate validation cohort of over a hundred different subjects was used. Among about 400 genotyped donors of the cohort, an average of around 250,000 unique TCR beta nucleotide sequences was sequenced per donor, of which roughly 17% were non-productive. In a later analysis, previously published TCR beta repertoires from 666 donors were re-analyzed and high-resolution HLA genotyping was added so that TCR occurrence patterns could be studied. The later analysis used no new phenotypic data to find candidate immune exposures, relying instead on TCR beta sequences and their occurrence across donors. In an earlier analysis of 587 of the donors, high-throughput TCR beta sequencing was used to judge whether each TCR beta V gene segment behaved as functional or pseudogenic. The study aimed to test whether signatures of past pathogen exposure could be identified by cataloging public T cell receptors. The study profiled the T cell repertoires of more than 500 subjects by immunosequencing and related them to cytomegalovirus serostatus.

Relative to germline, V is missing 7 bases and J is missing 5 bases, with 13 bases of the junction outside any gene match. The CDR3 spans 16 residues, from the cysteine through the phenylalanine. CDR3 DNA is the only sequence kept; it has 48 bases, read in frame from the first base. CDR1 and CDR2 are drawn from the germline V gene (reference sequence): LNHDA, SQIVND. Study-level results and caveats: The 87-base-pair reads could not distinguish some IMGT-functional V segments, including TRBV6-2 and TRBV6-3, so those segments were excluded. Presence/absence analyses assumed roughly uniform sequencing depth across donors, an assumption that may not hold. According to a later genetic analysis, donors in an Asian-associated ancestry cluster had fewer N-insertions in productive TCRs than the roughly 670-donor mean. Specific HLA alleles were associated with 18,000 or so TCR beta sequences at a false discovery rate of 0.05 in a later analysis. While some public TCRs were present in many individuals, most TCR sequences turned up only very rarely across donors. An earlier analysis of 587 of the donors showed that most TCR beta V segments appeared in productive rearrangements either about 90% or about 30% of the time, which broadly matched IMGT annotations. In a later analysis, HLA-associated TCR beta chains were found to be more clonally expanded and to have lower generation probabilities than equally common non-associated chains. The study gave a list of under 200 TCR beta chains associated with cytomegalovirus. HLA typing was unavailable for some donors at each locus, so association tests used only the typed subset. A further reported finding was that TCR beta sequences accurately predicted the HLA-A and HLA-B alleles for most subjects in the first cohort. According to a later analysis, most CMV-associated TCR beta chains appeared to be HLA-restricted, and the HLA associations seemed to be driven largely by CMV exposure. Correlated functional status among segregating V segments might be attributable to linkage disequilibrium, but an unknown experimental factor could not be ruled out. In this cohort, only TCR beta chains were sequenced, and detectable features were limited by the absence of alpha or paired-chain data. Immune exposure information for the cohort was limited to CMV serostatus. Several of the top co-occurrence clusters appeared to be linked to parvovirus B19, influenza, CMV and Epstein-Barr virus, according to a later analysis. A cluster of highly shared sequence variants was judged likely to represent a technical artifact of the sequencing pipeline. A later genetic analysis associated a missense DCLRE1C variant with V-gene and J-gene trimming of TCR beta chains, and an independent cohort replicated the association. When HLA alleles, especially DR and DQ, strongly co-occurred, TCR associations were difficult to assign to individual alleles. The classifier was reported to diagnose cytomegalovirus status with high specificity and sensitivity in both the original cohort and the validation cohort. The authors suggested that the approach could potentially be generalized to other disease states and immunological phenotypes. A later analysis found that TCR association rates varied across HLA loci, with DRB1 alleles showing the most associated TCRs and HLA-C alleles the fewest. Three of the identified cytomegalovirus-associated TCR beta chains were confirmed in vitro to be specific for cytomegalovirus antigens. Because counts were too low, roughly 17 rarely observed V segments, including chromosome 9 orphons, were left out of the earlier analysis of approximately 580 of the donors.

The clonotype comes from a man in his fifties or sixties in good health and CMV-seropositive. In this chain, TRBV19 is recombined with TRBJ2-1; 8 junctional bases match TRBD2. Sequenced: PBMCs. CDR3 protein: CASTKNGGAGNNEQFF. Here is the DNA: TGTGCCAGTACTAAGAACGGGGGGGCCGGGAACAATGAGCAGTTCTTC.